Listed here are 23 T cell receptor beta chains from one sample, sequenced in a study of naive and memory T cell subsets. Two oligonucleotides, mixed equimolar, formed the beta constant-region primer covering TRBC1 and TRBC2. The ligated cDNA underwent four PCR rounds using SP2 and nested alpha and beta constant-region primers. MiXCR was run by TCRdb on the UMI-ligation and nested PCR reads, yielding one entry per CDR3 protein. The profile shows over 800 distinct CDR3 sequences, roughly 15% of them singletons. Sequencing was carried out using CD8+ TEMRA cells from blood. Subset in this sample: effector memory re-expressing CD45RA, CD45RA+ CD27-. Every receptor here comes from a human donor in good health.

There are a few counts of this clonotype. The DNA is left out, because the CDR3 cannot be placed on it with certainty; the CDR3 is given as TCRdb lists it. This chain links TRBV4-3 with TRBJ2-5; the table's D call, TRBD1, was not checked against the DNA. The CDR3 is 22 residues long, ends included. The germline V gene encodes CDR1 LGHNA and CDR2 YSLEER. CDR3: CASSLYLCASSQDGEYQETQYF.

This clonotype occurred a few times. The rearrangement joins TRBV11-2 to TRBJ2-1; 12 bases agree with TRBD1. The germline gives CDR1 SGHAT, CDR2 FQNNGV. The trim removed 2 bases at V and 6 bases at J, leaving 5 bases unmatched. The CDR3 length is 16 residues. The CDR3 sequence is CASSLSGTGGFNEQFF. The CDR3, as DNA: TGTGCCAGCAGCTTAAGTGGGACAGGGGGCTTCAATGAGCAGTTCTTC.

Ten or more counts support this clonotype. One base away lies a much larger clone, so this may be a sequencing read error. This rearrangement joins TRBV13 to TRBJ2-7, with D perhaps being TRBD1 or TRBD2 (5 bases each). From germline, CDR1 is PRHDT and CDR2 FYEKMQ (reference sequence). The CDR3 loop spans 16 amino acids. Trimming stripped 5 bases from V and 3 bases from J, with 20 bases between. CDR3 sequence reads: CASSHSWDASIYEQYF. Written as DNA, the CDR3 is TGTGCCAGCAGCCATTCCTGGGACGCCTCTATCTACGAGCAGTACTTC.

This clonotype is large in the sample. This rearrangement joins TRBV20-1 to TRBJ1-4, with D unclear. The V gene's germline CDR1 is DFQATT and CDR2 SNEGSKA (reference sequence). The V and J ends lost 0 bases and 1 base respectively, with 3 bases between them. CDR3 length: 13 amino acids. CDR3 sequence: CSARDITNEKLFF. The CDR3 coding sequence is TGCAGTGCTAGAGATATAACTAATGAAAAACTGTTTTTT.

The chain has TRBV7-8 and TRBJ2-7, with D perhaps given as TRBD1 or TRBD2 (6 bases each). Per the germline V gene, CDR1 is SGHVS and CDR2 is FQNEAQ. This CDR3 region has 16 residues. Trimming pared 5 bases from V and 0 bases from J, leaving 17 bases between. CDR3 region: CASSVGGQGISYEQYF. Here the CDR3 DNA reads TGTGCCAGCAGCGTAGGGGGGCAGGGGATCTCCTACGAGCAGTACTTC. Using reference TRBV7-8 and TRBJ2-7 for the parts outside the CDR3, the full variable domain is GAGVSQSPRYKVAKRGQDVALRCDPISGHVSLFWYQQALGQGPEFLTYFQNEAQLDKSGLPSDRFFAERPEGSVSTLKIQRTQQEDSAVYLCASSVGGQGISYEQYFGPGTRLTVT.

This chain links TRBV29-1 with TRBJ2-1; D uncertain. Trimming removed 6 bases from V and 4 bases from J, with 22 bases in between. CDR1 SQVTM and CDR2 ANQGSEA come from the germline V gene. This CDR3 region has 16 residues. CDR3 residues: CSVGPLRAIIYNEQFF. In DNA form, the CDR3 reads TGCAGCGTGGGTCCACTCCGGGCTATTATATACAATGAGCAGTTCTTC.

This sequence joins TRBV20-1 and TRBJ2-1; D may be TRBD1 (5 bases). The CDR3 consists of 17 residues. V was pared by 1 base and J by 4 bases, with 20 bases between. Per the germline V gene, CDR1 is DFQATT and CDR2 is SNEGSKA (reference sequence). CDR3 amino acids: CSARGQKVSRLYNEQFF. For the CDR3, the DNA is TGCAGTGCTAGAGGACAGAAGGTGAGCAGGTTATACAATGAGCAGTTCTTC.

This clonotype was counted between two and nine times. The chain recombines TRBV19 with TRBJ2-1; TRBD2 might be the D (5 bases). Trimming left V 6 bases short and J 6 bases short, with 12 bases between. This CDR3 comprises 13 residues. Germline V gives CDR1 LNHDA, CDR2 SQIVND (reference sequence). In nucleotides, the CDR3 is TGTGCCAGTAGGAATCCGGGGTTCAATGAGCAGTTCTTC. This translates into CASRNPGFNEQFF.

This clonotype was counted a few times. This sequence joins TRBV15 and TRBJ1-4; unclear D gene. V dropped 3 bases and J dropped 7 bases, with 9 bases sitting between them. The CDR3 runs 13 residues. Germline V CDR1 and CDR2: LNHNV, YYDKDF (reference sequence). The CDR3 protein is CATSSQAGEKLFF. The CDR3 nucleotides read TGTGCCACCAGCAGCCAGGCGGGTGAAAAACTGTTTTTT.

As for this clonotype: A read error is possible here, since a much larger clone lies one base away. This chain's CDR3 is CASSSSDRWGETQYF. The CDR3 coding sequence is TGTGCCAGCAGCTCGTCGGACAGGTGGGGAGAGACCCAGTACTTC. J is TRBJ2-5 and V is TRBV7-9; 7 positions agree with TRBD1. Germline V CDR1 and CDR2: SEHNR, FQNEAQ (reference sequence). J lost 4 bases, V lost 4 bases, and 9 bases had no gene match. The CDR3 contains 15 residues. Full variable domain (missing parts from reference TRBV7-9 and TRBJ2-5): DTGVSQNPRHKITKRGQNVTFRCDPISEHNRLYWYRQTLGQGPEFLTYFQNEAQLEKSRLLSDRFSAERPKGSFSTLEIQRTEQGDSAMYLCASSSSDRWGETQYFGPGTRLLVL.

The genes are TRBV6-4 and TRBJ2-3; D possibly corresponds to TRBD1 (6 bases). Trimming pared 4 bases from V and 1 base from J, leaving 6 bases between. The germline gives CDR1 MRHNA, CDR2 SNTAGT. The CDR3 runs 13 residues. The CDR3 is CASSGQGTDTQYF. The CDR3 DNA is TGTGCCAGCAGTGGACAGGGCACAGATACGCAGTATTTT.

The V call is TRBV11-3, the J call TRBJ2-5, with a tentative D call TRBD2 (6 bases). Germline-derived CDR1 and CDR2 are SGHNT and YENEEA. Trimming took 0 bases from V and 7 from J, leaving 33 bases between them. CDR3 length: 21 amino acids. CDR3 protein: CASSLETGLGGTHSLGGTQYF. The CDR3 region has the DNA TGTGCCAGCAGCTTAGAAACGGGTCTTGGAGGGACCCACAGTCTTGGAGGGACCCAGTACTTC.

This clonotype was found a few times. The chain uses TRBV10-3 and TRBJ2-3; 13 bases are a match to TRBD2. V shed 7 bases, J shed 3 bases, and the junction held 4 bases outside the gene matches. The germline V gene has CDR1 ENHRY and CDR2 SYGVKD. The CDR3 length is 15 residues. The CDR3 region has the DNA TGTGCCATCACCGGGACTAGCGGGAATACAGATACGCAGTATTTT. Translation: CAITGTSGNTDTQYF.

The chain recombines TRBV9 with TRBJ2-1; 9 nucleotides align to TRBD2. CDR1 SGDLS and CDR2 YYNGEE come from the germline V gene. The V segment lost 0 bases and the J segment 4 bases; nucleotides outside the gene matches: 5. There are 16 residues in the CDR3. The CDR3 region is CASSVAETSGYNEQFF. Written as DNA, the CDR3 is TGTGCCAGCAGCGTAGCTGAGACTAGCGGTTACAATGAGCAGTTCTTC.

This clonotype was seen many times. V usage is TRBV20-1 and J usage is TRBJ2-7; possibly TRBD2 for D (6 bases). The CDR3 totals 12 residues. Trimming took 4 bases from V and 5 from J, leaving 12 bases between them. Germline CDR1 and CDR2: DFQATT and SNEGSKA (reference sequence). CDR3 coding DNA: TGCAGTGCTATCGCGGGGCTTCACGAGCAGTACTTC. Translating it yields CSAIAGLHEQYF.

This clonotype turned up a few times. This rearrangement joins TRBV12-3 or TRBV12-4 to TRBJ1-1; D is ambiguous. The V and J ends lost 6 bases and 2 bases respectively, with 13 bases between them. The CDR3 extends over 14 amino acids. The CDR3 sequence: CASSPGASNTEAFF. The CDR3 nucleotides read TGTGCCAGCAGCCCAGGCGCCTCAAACACTGAAGCTTTCTTT.

This clonotype was picked up a small number of times. This chain connects TRBV12-3 or TRBV12-4 to TRBJ2-1, with 10 bases identical to TRBD2. V dropped 5 bases and J dropped 4; count of bases not matched to a gene: 2. The CDR3 runs 14 residues. This CDR3 reads CASSRTSGYNEQFF. The CDR3 DNA reads TGTGCCAGCAGTCGGACTAGCGGATACAATGAGCAGTTCTTC.

There are a few counts of this clonotype. The chain links TRBV27 to TRBJ2-5, with 11 bases identical to TRBD2. The germline V gene encodes CDR1 MNHEY and CDR2 SMNVEV (reference sequence). The CDR3 totals 15 residues. V lost 5 bases and J lost 2; bases outside the gene matches: 4. The CDR3 DNA reads as TGTGCCAGCAGTGCGACTAGCGGGAATCAAGAGACCCAGTACTTC. It encodes CASSATSGNQETQYF.

This clonotype was counted at least ten times. V is TRBV5-4 and J is TRBJ1-1; D possibly corresponds to TRBD1 (6 bases). CDR3 length: 16 residues. Deletions cut 0 bases from V and 3 bases from J, with 15 bases between. Germline assignment: CDR1 SGHNT and CDR2 YYREEE (reference sequence). The CDR3 reads CASSLGAGGPYTEAFF. DNA of the CDR3: TGTGCCAGCAGCTTGGGGGCTGGGGGGCCCTACACTGAAGCTTTCTTT.

This chain uses TRBV9 with TRBJ1-1; D unresolved. CDR3 length: 14 amino acids. The V gene's germline CDR1 is SGDLS and CDR2 YYNGEE. V was trimmed by 0 bases and J by 4 bases, leaving 10 bases between them. The CDR3 nucleotides read TGTGCCAGCAGCGTAGGGGTATTGGGCACTGAAGCTTTCTTT. It yields the protein CASSVGVLGTEAFF. The full variable domain, rest sourced from reference TRBV9 and TRBJ1-1, is DSGVTQTPKHLITATGQRVTLRCSPRSGDLSVYWYQQSLDQGLQFLIQYYNGEERAKGNILERFSAQQFPDLHSELNLSSLELGDSALYFCASSVGVLGTEAFFGQGTRLTVV.

This clonotype was found many times. This chain links TRBV20-1 with TRBJ2-7; D gene uncertain. CDR1 DFQATT and CDR2 SNEGSKA come from the germline V gene (reference sequence). CDR3 size: 10 residues. V was trimmed by 2 bases and J by 4 bases, leaving 3 bases between them. DNA for the CDR3: TGCAGTGCTAGAAAATACGAGCAGTACTTC. Amino acid sequence: CSARKYEQYF.

This chain's CDR3 is CAITGEGLSGANVLTF. CDR3 DNA: TGTGCCATCACCGGGGAGGGTTTATCTGGGGCCAACGTCCTGACTTTC. The chain recombines TRBV7-9 with TRBJ2-6, with 7 bases identical to TRBD2. The CDR3 has 16 amino acids. V dropped 10 bases and J dropped 1; count of bases not matched to a gene: 10. The germline V gene has CDR1 SEHNR and CDR2 FQNEAQ (reference sequence).

This clonotype was picked up many times. The chain links TRBV27 to TRBJ2-1; TRBD2 aligns across 8 bases. V was pared by 2 bases and J by 6 bases, with 3 bases of the junction left unmatched. The CDR3 runs to 14 residues. Germline V gene data show CDR1 as MNHEY and CDR2 as SMNVEV (reference sequence). DNA for the CDR3: TGTGCCAGCAGTTTAGGGGCGGGAGGCAATGAGCAGTTCTTC. Its translation: CASSLGAGGNEQFF.